This record concerns one TCR beta chain sequence. The antigen remains undetermined. Data came from immunoSEQ multiplex PCR; TCRdb stores just in-frame clones and leaves some out. Of around 300,000 clones listed, 80% are singletons. These data belong to a study of cytotoxic CD8 clonotypes in ibrutinib-treated CLL. The CDR3 loop spans 13 amino acids. The V and J ends lost 1 base and 12 bases, in that order; junction bases with no gene match: 5. Germline V gene lookup returns CDR1 SEHNR and CDR2 FQNEAQ (reference sequence). Whole-study findings and limits: Clonality was higher at ibrutinib response and returned toward baseline at progression.

This receptor was obtained from a human donor with chronic lymphocytic leukemia. J is TRBJ2-7 and V is TRBV7-9; 11 bases line up with TRBD2. This specimen consisted of PBMCs, obtained before ibrutinib treatment. The CDR3 spells CASSLELAGALYF. CDR3 in DNA: TGTGCCAGCAGCTTAGAACTAGCGGGAGCTTTGTACTTC.